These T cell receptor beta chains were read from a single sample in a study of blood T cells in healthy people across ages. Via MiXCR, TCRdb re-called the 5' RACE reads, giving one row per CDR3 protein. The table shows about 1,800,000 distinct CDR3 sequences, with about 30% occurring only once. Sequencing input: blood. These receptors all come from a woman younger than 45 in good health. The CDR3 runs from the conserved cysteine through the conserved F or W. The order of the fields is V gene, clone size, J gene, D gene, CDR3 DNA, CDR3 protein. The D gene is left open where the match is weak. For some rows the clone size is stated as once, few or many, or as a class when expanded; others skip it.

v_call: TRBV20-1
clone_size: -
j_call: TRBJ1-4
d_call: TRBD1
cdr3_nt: TGCAGTGCTGCACAGGGGACGGGTGAAAAACTGTTTTTT
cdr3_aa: CSAAQGTGEKLFF

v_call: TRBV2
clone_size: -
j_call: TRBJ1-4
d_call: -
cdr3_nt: TGTGCCAGCAGTGGACAGAATTCGAATGAAAAACTGTTTTTT
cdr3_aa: CASSGQNSNEKLFF

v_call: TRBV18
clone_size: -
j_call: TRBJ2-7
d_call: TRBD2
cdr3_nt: TGTGCCAGCTCACCAAACGGGGGACTAGCGGAGACTTTACGTGAGGAGCAGTACTTC
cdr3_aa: CASSPNGGLAETLREEQYF

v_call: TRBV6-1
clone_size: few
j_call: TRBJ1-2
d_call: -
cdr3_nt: TGTGCCAGCAGTGAAAGATCCGGGGCTAACTATGGCTACACCTTC
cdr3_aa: CASSERSGANYGYTF

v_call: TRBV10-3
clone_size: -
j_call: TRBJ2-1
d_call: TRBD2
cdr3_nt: TGTGCCATCAGTACTAGCGGGATATACAATGAGCAGTTCTTC
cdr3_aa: CAISTSGIYNEQFF

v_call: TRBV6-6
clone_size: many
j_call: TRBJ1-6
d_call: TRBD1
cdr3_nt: TGTGCCAGCAGTCGCCGACAGGGGAATAATAATTCACCCCTCCACTTT
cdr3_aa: CASSRRQGNNNSPLHF

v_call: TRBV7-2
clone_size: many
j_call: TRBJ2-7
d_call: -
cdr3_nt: TGTGCCAGCAGCTTAGTCCCGGGGAACGAGCAGTACTTC
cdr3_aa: CASSLVPGNEQYF

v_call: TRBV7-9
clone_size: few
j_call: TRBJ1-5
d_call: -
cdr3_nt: TGTGCCAGCAGCTCCCAGGGGATGAATCAGCCCCAGCATTTT
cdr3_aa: CASSSQGMNQPQHF

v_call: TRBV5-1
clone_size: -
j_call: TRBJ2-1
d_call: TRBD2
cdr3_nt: TGCGCCAGCAGCTTGTCCTCTAGCGGGAGAGGAAATGAGCAGTTCTTC
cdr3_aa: CASSLSSSGRGNEQFF

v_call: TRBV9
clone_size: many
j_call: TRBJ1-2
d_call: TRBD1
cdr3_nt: TGTGCCAGCAGCGACTCGACAGGGGTGATCTATGGCTACACCTTC
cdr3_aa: CASSDSTGVIYGYTF

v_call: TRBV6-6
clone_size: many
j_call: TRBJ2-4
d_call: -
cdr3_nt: TGTGCCAGCAGTGACCCGGGAGACGCGGCCCCCCCCATTCAGTACTTC
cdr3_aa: CASSDPGDAAPPIQYF

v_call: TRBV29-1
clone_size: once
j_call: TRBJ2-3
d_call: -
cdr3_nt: TGCAGCGTTGACTCGGACCTTGTTAGCACAGATACGCAGTATTTT
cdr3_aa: CSVDSDLVSTDTQYF

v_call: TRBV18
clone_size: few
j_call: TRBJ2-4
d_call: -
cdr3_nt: TGTGCCAGCTCACCAATAGAGGCAGCCAAAAACATTCAGTACTTC
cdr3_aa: CASSPIEAAKNIQYF

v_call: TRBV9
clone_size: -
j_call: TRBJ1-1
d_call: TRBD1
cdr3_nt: TGTGCCAGCAGCGCAGGGACAGGGAGCACTGAAGCTTTCTTT
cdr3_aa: CASSAGTGSTEAFF

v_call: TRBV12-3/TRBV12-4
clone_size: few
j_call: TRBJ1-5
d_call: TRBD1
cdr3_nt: TGTGCCAGCAGTCCAGGACAGGGATCAGGTCAGCCCCAGCATTTT
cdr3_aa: CASSPGQGSGQPQHF

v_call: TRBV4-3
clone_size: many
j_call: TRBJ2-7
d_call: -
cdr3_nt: TGCGCCAGCAGCCAAGATTCCGGGACTCGGTACGAGCAGTACTTC
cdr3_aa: CASSQDSGTRYEQYF

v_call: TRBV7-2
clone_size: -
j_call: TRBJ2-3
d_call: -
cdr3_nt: TGTGCCAGCAGCCGCGGGACTACGCAGTATTTT
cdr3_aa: CASSRGTTQYF

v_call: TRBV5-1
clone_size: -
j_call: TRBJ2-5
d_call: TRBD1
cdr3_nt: TGCGCCAGCAGCTTGGAGCCGACAGGGGGTGTAGAGACCCAGTACTTC
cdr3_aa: CASSLEPTGGVETQYF

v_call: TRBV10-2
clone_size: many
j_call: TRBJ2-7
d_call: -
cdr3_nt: TGCGCCAGCACCCCACGGAGGCTAGCCGCTTACGAGCAGTACTTC
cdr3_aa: CASTPRRLAAYEQYF

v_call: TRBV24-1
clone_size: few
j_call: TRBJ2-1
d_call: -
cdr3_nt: TGTGCCACCAGTGGTCACACAGAGGAGCAGTTCTTC
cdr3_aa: CATSGHTEEQFF

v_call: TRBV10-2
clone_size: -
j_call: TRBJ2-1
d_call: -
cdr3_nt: TGCGCCAGCAGTGAGTCGAGCGAGCCCTACAATGAGCAGTTCTTC
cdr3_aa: CASSESSEPYNEQFF

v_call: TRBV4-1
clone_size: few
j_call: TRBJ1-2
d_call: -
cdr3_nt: TGCGCCAGCAGCCGACTTACAGTTCAGGGCCCTCGAGGCTACACCTTC
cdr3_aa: CASSRLTVQGPRGYTF

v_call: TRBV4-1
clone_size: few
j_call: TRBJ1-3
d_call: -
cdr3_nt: TGCGCCAACAGTTCGCCGCGGGATGGAAACACCATATATTTT
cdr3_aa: CANSSPRDGNTIYF

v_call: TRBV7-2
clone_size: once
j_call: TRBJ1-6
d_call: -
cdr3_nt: TGTGCCAGCGGAGATTATGTCGATTCACCCCTCCACTTT
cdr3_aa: CASGDYVDSPLHF

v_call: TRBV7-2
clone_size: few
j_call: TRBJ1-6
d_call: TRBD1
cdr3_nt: TGTGCCAGCAGCTTACGGGGGACAGTTTATAATTCACCCCTCCACTTT
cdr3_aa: CASSLRGTVYNSPLHF

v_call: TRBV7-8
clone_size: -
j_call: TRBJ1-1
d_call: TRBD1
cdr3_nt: TGTGCCAGCAGCTCTAATACAGGGGGCTGGAACACTGAAGCTTTCTTT
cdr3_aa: CASSSNTGGWNTEAFF